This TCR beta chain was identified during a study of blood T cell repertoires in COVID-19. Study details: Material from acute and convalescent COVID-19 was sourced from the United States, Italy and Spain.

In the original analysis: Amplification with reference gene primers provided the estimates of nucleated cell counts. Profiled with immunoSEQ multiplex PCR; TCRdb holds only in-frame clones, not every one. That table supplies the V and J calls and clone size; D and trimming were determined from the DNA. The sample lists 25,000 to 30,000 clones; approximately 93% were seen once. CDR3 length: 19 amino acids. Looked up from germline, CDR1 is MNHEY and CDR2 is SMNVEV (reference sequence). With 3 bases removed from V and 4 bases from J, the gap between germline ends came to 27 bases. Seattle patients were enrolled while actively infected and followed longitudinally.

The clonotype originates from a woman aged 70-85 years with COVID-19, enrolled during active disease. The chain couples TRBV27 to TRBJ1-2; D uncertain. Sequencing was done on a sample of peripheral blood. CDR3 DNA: TGTGCCAGCAGTTTCGACCCCCCCCGGTCAGTCGGGGAAAGCTATGGCTACACCTTC. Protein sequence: CASSFDPPRSVGESYGYTF.